Below, 7 T cell receptor beta chains from the same sample are listed, as sequenced in a study of immune evolution from preneoplasia to lung adenocarcinoma. Assay used: immunoSEQ multiplex PCR; TCRdb lists only in-frame clones, some missing. The table has about 7,900 clones, more than 70% seen once. Source material: FFPE adjacent normal lung tissue. The source is a person aged 65 to 79 with lung adenocarcinoma.

The chain links TRBV20-1 to TRBJ2-5; D is possibly TRBD2 (7 bases). V dropped 5 bases and J dropped 9 bases, with 10 bases sitting between them. Germline V lookup: CDR1 DFQATT, CDR2 SNEGSKA (reference sequence). This CDR3 region has 10 residues. CDR3 sequence: CSAGGAAQYF. In DNA form, the CDR3 reads TGCAGTGCTGGGGGGGCGGCCCAGTACTTC.

The V gene is TRBV5-6, the J gene TRBJ2-3, with D hard to call. The CDR3 totals 13 residues. The V gene's germline CDR1 is SGHDT and CDR2 YYEEEE. V was trimmed by 0 bases and J by 5 bases, leaving 7 bases between them. CDR3 in amino acids: CASSLEEVDTQYF. The CDR3 region has the DNA TGTGCCAGCAGCTTGGAAGAGGTAGATACGCAGTATTTT.

The CDR3: CASSLTQGRGTEAFF. As DNA, the CDR3 is TGTGCCAGCAGCTTAACCCAGGGAAGGGGCACTGAAGCTTTCTTT. The chain employs TRBV7-8 and TRBJ1-1, with a possible D match to TRBD1 (5 bases). The length of the CDR3 is 15 residues. V lost 2 bases and J lost 4, with 14 bases in between. Germline V gives CDR1 SGHVS, CDR2 FQNEAQ.

The chain couples TRBV5-4 to TRBJ2-1; 11 nucleotides match TRBD2. V shed 2 bases and J 5 bases; nucleotides not matched to a gene: 3. This CDR3 spans 15 amino acids. Germline lookup yields CDR1 SGHNT and CDR2 YYREEE (reference sequence). The CDR3 loop is CASSFPTSGNNEQFF. The CDR3 DNA reads TGTGCCAGCAGCTTTCCGACTAGCGGGAACAATGAGCAGTTCTTC.

The chain couples TRBV6-1 to TRBJ2-6; 10 bases are shared with TRBD1. The J segment lost 4 bases and the V segment lost 4 bases, leaving 4 bases of the junction unmatched. CDR1 is MNHNS and CDR2 is SASEGT in the germline V gene. The CDR3 is 16 residues long. This CDR3 is CASSGQGASGANVLTF. The CDR3 nucleotides read TGTGCCAGCAGTGGACAGGGGGCGTCAGGGGCCAACGTCCTGACTTTC.

The chain employs TRBV6-4 and TRBJ1-4; D is undetermined. V gave up 6 bases and J gave up 6 bases, with 11 bases separating them. Germline CDR1 reads MRHNA; CDR2 reads SNTAGT. The CDR3 has 13 residues. The CDR3 nucleotides read TGTGCCAGCAGGGGTCATGATGATGAAAAACTGTTTTTT. Protein: CASRGHDDEKLFF.

DNA for the CDR3: TGTGCCAGCAGCTCTCCGGGACTGGGGCCTGATTCACCCCTCCACTTT. This sequence encodes CASSSPGLGPDSPLHF. This chain joins TRBV7-2 and TRBJ1-6; tentatively, D is TRBD1 (5 bases). This CDR3 has 16 amino acids. The V gene's germline CDR1 is SGHTA and CDR2 FQGNSA. Trimming took off 4 bases at V and 8 bases at J, with 18 bases between the two ends.